These 17 T cell receptor beta chains share one sample of origin, sequenced in a study of T cell responses to AZD1222 COVID-19 vaccine. Assay used: immunoSEQ multiplex PCR; TCRdb lists only in-frame clones, some missing. The data contain fewer than 200,000 clones, 88% of them singletons. The material sequenced was peripheral blood, taken 28 days after the second AZD1222 dose. All receptors come from an adult who received the AZD1222 COVID-19 vaccine.

This clone was observed once. The CDR3 is CASSEPVPRDSNEKLFF. CDR3 DNA: TGTGCCAGCAGTGAACCCGTCCCCCGGGACAGTAATGAAAAACTGTTTTTT. The chain carries TRBV25-1 and TRBJ1-4; the match to TRBD1 covers 7 bases. Losses at the gene ends were 2 bases for V and 4 bases for J; bases not matched to a gene: 10. There are 17 residues in the CDR3. Germline-derived CDR1 and CDR2 are MGHDK and SYGVNS.

The chain is built from TRBV7-2 and TRBJ2-7, with unresolved D. Trimming cost V 1 base and J 6 bases, with 10 bases left between them. The CDR3 has 13 amino acids. The V gene's germline CDR1 is SGHTA and CDR2 FQGNSA. The CDR3 nucleotides read TGTGCCAGCAGCTTAGACTCAGTCCTCGAGCAGTACTTC. It specifies CASSLDSVLEQYF. The entire variable domain, with the rest obtained from reference TRBV7-2 and TRBJ2-7, is as follows: GAGVSQSPSNKVTEKGKDVELRCDPISGHTALYWYRQSLGQGLEFLIYFQGNSAPDKSGLPSDRFSAERTGGSVSTLTIQRTQQEDSAVYLCASSLDSVLEQYFGPGTRLTVT.

The V call is TRBV11-2, the J call TRBJ2-7, with no clear D. The length of the CDR3 is 15 residues. V was trimmed by 4 bases and J by 4 bases, leaving 17 bases between them. Germline CDR1 SGHAT, CDR2 FQNNGV. CDR3 nucleotides: TGTGCCAGCAGCTCCCGTGGTGGCCTGGGGTACGAGCAGTACTTC. Encoded protein: CASSSRGGLGYEQYF.

The chain uses TRBV5-4 and TRBJ1-4, with 9 bases that match TRBD1. Germline V gene lookup returns CDR1 SGHNT and CDR2 YYREEE (reference sequence). This CDR3 has 16 residues. The V segment lost 5 bases and the J segment 7 bases; nucleotides outside the gene matches: 12. CDR3 DNA sequence: TGTGCCAGCAGTACAGGGGGCATTATTAAGGGTGAAAAACTGTTTTTT. As protein: CASSTGGIIKGEKLFF. Full variable domain (rest looked up from reference TRBV5-4 and TRBJ1-4): ETGVTQSPTHLIKTRGQQVTLRCSSQSGHNTVSWYQQALGQGPQFIFQYYREEENGRGNFPPRFSGLQFPNYSSELNVNALELDDSALYLCASSTGGIIKGEKLFFGSGTQLSVL.

This clone was counted a single time. The chain uses TRBV3-1 (or the pseudogene TRBV3-2) and TRBJ2-6; D remains ambiguous. Trimming cost V 4 bases and J 1 base, with 2 bases left between them. CDR1 LGHDT and CDR2 YNNKEL come from the germline V gene (reference sequence). The CDR3 runs 13 residues. Here the CDR3 reads CASSPSGANVLTF. CDR3 sequence (DNA): TGTGCCAGCAGCCCATCTGGGGCCAACGTCCTGACTTTC.

This rearrangement joins TRBV19 to TRBJ2-5; TRBD1 matches 9 bases. This CDR3 has 13 residues. Germline CDR1 reads LNHDA; CDR2 reads SQIVND (reference sequence). The V segment lost 8 bases and the J segment 4 bases; nucleotides outside the gene matches: 5. CDR3 nucleotide sequence: TGTGCCAGTTCCGGGACAGGGAGAGAGACCCAGTACTTC. This translates into CASSGTGRETQYF.

The chain recombines TRBV4-1 with TRBJ2-5, with TRBD1 as a possible D gene (5 bases). In germline, CDR1 is MGHRA, CDR2 YSYEKL. CDR3 length: 15 amino acids. With 0 bases removed from V and 2 bases from J, the gap between germline ends came to 10 bases. The CDR3 loop reads CASSQDGQGQETQYF. CDR3 sequence (DNA): TGCGCCAGCAGCCAAGATGGGCAGGGACAAGAGACCCAGTACTTC.

CDR3 DNA sequence: TGTGCCAGCAGCAAAGGGACAGAAGACTATGGCTACACCTTC. Amino acids: CASSKGTEDYGYTF. The chain employs TRBV5-4 and TRBJ1-2; 7 bases match TRBD1. After removal of 4 bases from V and 3 bases from J, the junction contained 6 bases not matched to a gene. The CDR3 loop spans 14 amino acids. Germline V CDR1 and CDR2: SGHNT, YYREEE (reference sequence).

This clone appeared a single time. The chain uses TRBV6-2 or TRBV6-3 and TRBJ2-1, with 9 bases aligning to TRBD1. Germline V CDR1 and CDR2: MNHEY, SVGEGT. The CDR3 has 14 amino acids. V trimming: 0 bases; J trimming: 9 bases; junction bases outside the gene matches: 3. The CDR3 region has the DNA TGTGCCAGCAGTTACTCAGGGACAGGGAGTGAGCAGTTCTTC. It encodes CASSYSGTGSEQFF.

This chain joins TRBV19 and TRBJ2-7, with D uncertain. The germline V and J ends were trimmed by 3 bases and 4 bases, with 13 bases remaining between them. Germline loops: CDR1 LNHDA, CDR2 SQIVND (reference sequence). CDR3 length: 14 amino acids. The DNA of the CDR3 is TGTGCCAGTAGTATGGCAGGAGTTACTTACGAGCAGTACTTC. Its translation is CASSMAGVTYEQYF.

V usage is TRBV9 and J usage is TRBJ1-2; 9 nucleotides line up with TRBD1. Germline values: CDR1 SGDLS, CDR2 YYNGEE. The V gene end was trimmed by 0 bases and the J gene end by 7 bases; junction bases not matched to a gene: 10. The CDR3 is made up of 16 amino acids. CDR3: CASSVALWEQGAGYTF. CDR3 DNA: TGTGCCAGCAGCGTAGCGCTATGGGAACAGGGGGCTGGCTACACCTTC.

This clone was seen a handful of times. CDR3 sequence: CASSQADLWGSGGVLNEQFF. As DNA, the CDR3 is TGCGCCAGCAGCCAAGCTGATCTTTGGGGGAGCGGGGGGGTCCTCAATGAGCAGTTCTTC. The chain combines TRBV4-3 with TRBJ2-1, with TRBD2 identical over 10 bases. After removal of 1 base from V and 6 bases from J, the junction contained 18 bases not matched to a gene. The CDR3 has 20 amino acids. From germline, CDR1 is LGHNA and CDR2 YSLEER.

The V call is TRBV11-2, the J call TRBJ1-5; D is uncertain. The CDR3 extends over 14 amino acids. Germline CDR1 reads SGHAT; CDR2 reads FQNNGV. V lost 5 bases, J lost 6 bases, and 14 bases lay in between. CDR3 residues: CASSVGPEGQPQHF. CDR3 sequence (DNA): TGTGCCAGCAGCGTTGGACCTGAGGGTCAGCCCCAGCATTTT.

V and J are TRBV14 and TRBJ1-2; D remains unclear. Deletions cut 0 bases from V and 5 bases from J, with 13 bases between. Germline V gene lookup returns CDR1 SGHDN and CDR2 FVKESK. The CDR3 contains 15 residues. The CDR3 sequence is CASSQDRHRIYGYTF. CDR3 sequence (DNA): TGTGCCAGCAGCCAAGACCGACACCGGATTTATGGCTACACCTTC.

In nucleotides, the CDR3 is TGTGCCTGGAGTGCCGCTCATCGCAGGGGGGCTGGGGCCAACGTCCTGACTTTC. This gives the protein CAWSAAHRRGAGANVLTF. The rearrangement links TRBV30 to TRBJ2-6; the D gene is possibly TRBD1 (7 bases). The CDR3 has 18 residues. CDR1 is GTSNPN, CDR2 SVGIG, per germline (reference sequence). Trimming stripped 1 base from V and 2 bases from J, with 18 bases between.

The rearrangement uses TRBV6-5 and TRBJ1-3, with D possibly being TRBD1 (5 bases). Germline loops: CDR1 MNHEY, CDR2 SVGAGI. The CDR3 spans 14 residues. V lost 7 bases and J lost 1, with 11 bases in between. DNA for the CDR3: TGTGCCAGCACCGCGGGGGATTCTGGAAACACCATATATTTT. Encoded protein: CASTAGDSGNTIYF.

This sequence joins TRBV5-1 and TRBJ2-1; 11 bases are shared with TRBD2. The V segment lost 4 bases and the J segment 6 bases; nucleotides outside the gene matches: 6. CDR1 is SGHRS and CDR2 is YFSETQ in the germline V gene. This CDR3 is 15 amino acids long. The DNA of the CDR3 is TGCGCCAGCAGCGGTCTAGCGGGGGGTCTCAATGAGCAGTTCTTC. Translation: CASSGLAGGLNEQFF.